The present T cell receptor (beta chain) was sequenced within a study of cytomegalovirus exposure and HLA in healthy donors. Of note for this clone: The antigen is undetermined.

Study observations and caveats: In vitro, three CMV-associated chains proved specific for CMV antigens. A reported reduction in N-insertions relative to the 666-donor mean was seen in an Asian-associated ancestry cluster in a later analysis.

The study ran its PCR with 60 Vbeta and 13 Jbeta primers. TCRdb's table, derived via immunoSEQ multiplex PCR, lists solely in-frame clones and lacks some. The repertoire consists of around 100,000 clones, with less than 8% occurring once and the leading ten covering about 2.1%. The CDR3 runs 13 residues. In germline, CDR1 is ENHRY, CDR2 SYGVKD. The V segment lost 10 bases and the J segment 7 bases; nucleotides outside the gene matches: 9. The chain is built from TRBV10-3 and TRBJ1-4, with 7 bases aligning to TRBD1. The receptor was isolated from a man aged 45 to 65 in good health and CMV-seronegative. Sequences were obtained from PBMCs. CDR3 sequence reads: CATNRGSAEKLFF. The CDR3 nucleotides read TGTGCCACCAACAGGGGTAGTGCTGAAAAACTGTTTTTT.